Below are 18 T cell receptor beta chains sequenced from a single sample in a study of T-cell reconstitution after alpha-beta-depleted transplantation in children. Molecular barcoding with unique molecular identifiers was used for the TCRbeta library. TCRdb reanalysed the PCR reads using MiXCR and keeps one entry per CDR3 protein. Here the sample spans hundreds of thousands of distinct CDR3 sequences, around a tenth being singletons. The material sequenced was peripheral blood, taken 180 days after TCRalphabeta/CD19-depleted stem cell transplant. All receptors derive from a male patient aged 2-10 years who had a stem cell transplant for chronic granulomatous disease, so the T cells may come from the graft donor.

In this sample, this clonotype turned up once. An end of the junction does not agree with germline; a read error may underlie this. The gene calls are TRBV6-2 or TRBV6-3 and TRBJ2-7, with D possibly TRBD2 on 5 matching bases. The CDR3 contains 12 residues. Germline loops: CDR1 MNHEY, CDR2 SVGEGT. In nucleotides, the CDR3 is TGTGCCATCAGTTACGGGACCTACGAGCAGTACTTC. It translates to CAISYGTYEQYF.

This clonotype occurred many times. The chain links TRBV28 to TRBJ1-2; D might be TRBD1 (5 bases). Trimming cost V 6 bases and J 4 bases, with 15 bases left between them. This CDR3 is 14 amino acids long. Germline V gives CDR1 MDHEN, CDR2 SYDVKM. CDR3 sequence: CASSPQEEGYGYTF. As DNA, the CDR3 is TGTGCCAGCAGCCCACAGGAGGAGGGCTATGGCTACACCTTC.

There are many counts of this clonotype. The chain uses TRBV3-1 and TRBJ2-5; D is uncertain. This CDR3 is 14 amino acids long. Germline CDR1 and CDR2: LGHDT and YNNKEL (reference sequence). V lost 0 bases to trimming and J lost 2 bases, with 7 bases between them. For the CDR3, the DNA is TGTGCCAGCAGCCAAGATGAACTACAAGAGACCCAGTACTTC. This codes for CASSQDELQETQYF.

Many counts were recorded for this clonotype. The rearrangement uses TRBV20-1 and TRBJ1-1; TRBD1 agrees at 7 bases. The CDR3 consists of 15 residues. V gave up 6 bases and J gave up 6 bases; unmatched junction bases: 16. The V gene's germline CDR1 is DFQATT and CDR2 SNEGSKA (reference sequence). CDR3 loop: CSARSRQGRSAEAFF. CDR3 nucleotides: TGCAGTGCCAGAAGCAGACAGGGAAGAAGTGCTGAAGCTTTCTTT.

Note on this clonotype: A much more abundant neighbour one base away suggests this may be a read error. This rearrangement joins TRBV5-1 to TRBJ2-2; TRBD1 or TRBD2 may be the D gene (5 bases each). The CDR3 length is 15 residues. Germline CDR1 reads SGHRS; CDR2 reads YFSETQ. The CDR3 coding sequence is TGCGCCAGCAGCAAAACCGGGACCAAGACCGGGAAGCTGTTTTTT. Protein product: CASSKTGTKTGKLFF.

For this clonotype: A much more abundant neighbour one base away suggests this may be a read error. This chain connects TRBV11-2 to TRBJ2-3, with 9 nucleotides matching TRBD1. J gave up 0 bases and V 6 bases, and 7 bases lay outside the gene matches. Germline V lookup: CDR1 SGHAT, CDR2 FQNNGV. This CDR3 has 16 residues. The CDR3 loop reads CASSLHRGPSTDTQYF. DNA of the CDR3: TGTGCCAGCAGTTTGCACAGGGGGCCAAGCACAGATACGCAGTATTTT. Drawing the rest from reference TRBV11-2 and TRBJ2-3, the complete variable domain is EAGVAQSPRYKIIEKRQSVAFWCNPISGHATLYWYQQILGQGPKLLIQFQNNGVVDDSQLPKDRFSAERLKGVDSTLKIQPAKLEDSAVYLCASSLHRGPSTDTQYFGPGTRLTVL.

This clonotype has ten or more counts. The V gene is TRBV12-3 or TRBV12-4, the J gene TRBJ2-7; D remains ambiguous. The CDR3 totals 11 residues. Trimming left V 6 bases short and J 4 bases short, with 7 bases between. CDR3 amino acids: CASRSSYEQYF. The CDR3 bases are TGTGCCAGCAGGAGTTCGTACGAGCAGTACTTC.

This clonotype occurred many times. The rearrangement uses TRBV24-1 and TRBJ2-1; TRBD2 aligns across 9 bases. CDR3 length: 16 residues. V shed 3 bases, J shed 6 bases, and the junction held 8 bases outside the gene matches. Germline values: CDR1 KGHDR, CDR2 SFDVKD. The CDR3 DNA reads as TGTGCCACCAGTGATCAGACTAGCGGATTATTCAATGAGCAGTTCTTC. Protein: CATSDQTSGLFNEQFF.

This clonotype occurred many times. V is TRBV27 and J is TRBJ2-3, with D hard to call. Trimming removed 7 bases from V and 6 bases from J, with 8 bases in between. Per germline, CDR1 MNHEY and CDR2 SMNVEV (reference sequence). This CDR3 comprises 11 residues. CDR3 coding DNA: TGTGCCAGCATTCATGGGGATACGCAGTATTTT. Its translation is CASIHGDTQYF.

The table lists this clonotype with many counts. The rearrangement uses TRBV29-1 and TRBJ2-1; D may be TRBD1 or TRBD2 (5 bases each). Trimming removed 6 bases at V and 3 bases at J, with 15 bases between. Germline-derived CDR1 and CDR2 are SQVTM and ANQGSEA. The length of the CDR3 is 14 residues. The CDR3 reads CSVAGSGFYNEQFF. The CDR3, as DNA: TGCAGCGTAGCAGGGAGCGGATTCTACAATGAGCAGTTCTTC.

There are a few counts of this clonotype. The DNA of the CDR3 is TGTGCCTGGAGTTATCCGCGGGTTAGCGGGAGTTACAATGAGCAGTTCTTC. Its translation is CAWSYPRVSGSYNEQFF. The rearrangement links TRBV30 to TRBJ2-1; TRBD2 agrees at 9 bases. This CDR3 region has 17 residues. V shed 2 bases, J shed 4 bases, and the junction held 12 bases outside the gene matches. The germline gives CDR1 GTSNPN, CDR2 SVGIG (reference sequence). The entire variable domain, with the rest obtained from reference TRBV30 and TRBJ2-1, is as follows: SQTIHQWPATLVQPVGSPLSLECTVEGTSNPNLYWYRQAAGRGLQLLFYSVGIGQISSEVPQNLSASRPQDRQFILSSKKLLLSDSGFYLCAWSYPRVSGSYNEQFFGPGTRLTVL.

Many counts were recorded for this clonotype. This chain connects TRBV29-1 to TRBJ2-2, with 8 bases fitting TRBD2. Looked up from germline, CDR1 is SQVTM and CDR2 is ANQGSEA. V dropped 7 bases and J dropped 0; count of bases not matched to a gene: 4. CDR3 length equals 14 residues. The CDR3 reads CSAERGPNTGELFF. CDR3 bases: TGCAGCGCGGAGCGGGGGCCGAACACCGGGGAGCTGTTTTTT.

This clonotype was detected many times. The J gene is TRBJ2-1, the V gene TRBV28; 9 nucleotides match TRBD2. The CDR3 is 19 amino acids. The V and J ends lost 0 bases and 7 bases, in that order; junction bases with no gene match: 16. Germline CDR1 reads MDHEN; CDR2 reads SYDVKM. CDR3 region: CASSLWSLSGRTFMNEQFF. The CDR3 nucleotides are TGTGCCAGCAGTTTATGGTCTCTTAGCGGGAGAACTTTTATGAATGAGCAGTTCTTC.

This clonotype was counted ten times or more. The genes are TRBV15 and TRBJ2-3; D remains ambiguous. The CDR3 is made up of 15 amino acids. In germline, CDR1 is LNHNV, CDR2 YYDKDF (reference sequence). Deletions cut 0 bases from V and 9 bases from J, with 16 bases between. The CDR3 DNA reads as TGTGCCACCAGCAGAGAGTTGCCTTCGAGGTCGACGCAGTATTTT. Its translation is CATSRELPSRSTQYF.

The sample holds many counts of this clonotype. V and J are TRBV27 and TRBJ2-3, with 7 bases that match TRBD1. With V trimmed by 5 bases and J by 3 bases, 17 bases remained unmatched. The V gene's germline CDR1 is MNHEY and CDR2 SMNVEV (reference sequence). The CDR3 contains 18 residues. CDR3 sequence: CASSITSRGQPATDTQYF. The CDR3 bases are TGTGCCAGCAGTATAACCTCGAGGGGACAGCCGGCGACAGATACGCAGTATTTT.

This clonotype showed up many times. The chain uses TRBV11-1 and TRBJ2-7; 10 bases line up with TRBD2. Germline-derived CDR1 and CDR2 are SGHAT and FQDESV (reference sequence). The CDR3 loop spans 18 amino acids. V was pared by 1 base and J by 6 bases, with 15 bases of the junction left unmatched. The CDR3 is CASSLGRLSGRSNLEQYF. The CDR3 DNA is TGTGCCAGCAGCTTAGGCCGCCTTAGCGGGAGGAGCAATCTCGAGCAGTACTTC.

In its sample, this clonotype was seen many times. This sequence joins TRBV7-2 and TRBJ1-6; 8 nucleotides agree with TRBD1. J was trimmed by 9 bases and V by 6 bases; bases with no gene match: 7. The CDR3 runs to 14 residues. The V gene's germline CDR1 is SGHTA and CDR2 FQGNSA. CDR3 nucleotide sequence: TGTGCCAGCAGGCCAGGGGGCGCGAGTTCACCCCTCCACTTT. Protein: CASRPGGASSPLHF.

Concerning this clonotype: A read error is possible here, since a much larger clone lies one base away. The J gene is TRBJ1-2, the V gene TRBV4-1; tentative D call: TRBD1 (5 bases). The CDR3 is 14 residues long. CDR1 is MGHRA and CDR2 is YSYEKL in the germline V gene. CDR3 amino acids: CASSQDREIYGDTF. In DNA form, the CDR3 reads TGCGCCAGCAGCCAAGACAGGGAAATATATGGCGACACCTTC.